The following is a TCR beta chain sequence with its context. Antigen specificity is unknown. The sample originates from a study of radiotherapy plus CTLA-4 blockade in lung cancer. Study details: There were objective responses in around 18% of patients, and about 31% had disease control. Study-wide results and limits: Subsequent to radiotherapy plus ipilimumab, tumor-derived TCR clones underwent expansion in blood. Per reports, early blood T cell clone dynamics, plus interferon-beta, forecast response most strongly.

Assay: immunoSEQ multiplex PCR; the TCRdb copy retains only in-frame clones and omits some. The sample holds tens of thousands of clones, roughly 86% seen once. The V end lost 4 bases, the J end lost 4 bases, and 21 bases lay between the germline ends. The CDR3 totals 17 residues. The germline V gene encodes CDR1 SGHRS and CDR2 YFSETQ. Focal radiation was given together with CTLA-4 blockade (ipilimumab) to patients with chemo-refractory metastatic non-small-cell lung cancer. Material: peripheral blood, obtained from a patient treated with radiotherapy plus ipilimumab. The receptor was isolated from a human donor with non-small cell lung cancer whose response to radiotherapy plus ipilimumab could not be evaluated. The rearrangement joins TRBV5-1 to TRBJ2-1, with D perhaps matching TRBD2 (6 bases). The CDR3 reads CASSPWSAGSAYNEQFF. CDR3 nucleotide sequence: TGCGCCAGCAGCCCCTGGAGCGCGGGATCGGCGTACAATGAGCAGTTCTTC.